One and the same sample provided the 2 T cell receptor beta chains below, sequenced in a study of CD8 T cells in Susac syndrome. cDNA came from roughly 0.5 to 1 ug RNA primed by random hexamers. TCRdb re-called the immunoSEQ multiplex PCR reads with MiXCR, one entry per CDR3 protein. The table includes around 95,000 distinct CDR3 sequences, about 95% detected once. Sample: CD8+ T cells from PBMCs. The receptor set was obtained from a human donor with Susac syndrome.

The chain is built from TRBV20-1 and TRBJ2-7, with 9 nucleotides matching TRBD2. This CDR3 contains 13 residues. J was trimmed by 5 bases and V by 3 bases; bases with no gene match: 5. CDR1 and CDR2 (germline): DFQATT, SNEGSKA (reference sequence). The CDR3 loop reads CSASLAGSNEQYF. The CDR3 nucleotides are TGCAGTGCTAGTCTAGCGGGGAGTAACGAGCAGTACTTC.

The chain joins TRBV28 to TRBJ2-3; D gene uncertain. The V end lost 2 bases, the J end lost 4 bases, and 16 bases lay between the germline ends. The CDR3 contains 16 residues. Germline V gene sequence: CDR1 MDHEN, CDR2 SYDVKM. As DNA, the CDR3 is TGTGCCAGCAGTTTAGGCGGAATTGGGCCCTCAGATACGCAGTATTTT. Its translation is CASSLGGIGPSDTQYF.